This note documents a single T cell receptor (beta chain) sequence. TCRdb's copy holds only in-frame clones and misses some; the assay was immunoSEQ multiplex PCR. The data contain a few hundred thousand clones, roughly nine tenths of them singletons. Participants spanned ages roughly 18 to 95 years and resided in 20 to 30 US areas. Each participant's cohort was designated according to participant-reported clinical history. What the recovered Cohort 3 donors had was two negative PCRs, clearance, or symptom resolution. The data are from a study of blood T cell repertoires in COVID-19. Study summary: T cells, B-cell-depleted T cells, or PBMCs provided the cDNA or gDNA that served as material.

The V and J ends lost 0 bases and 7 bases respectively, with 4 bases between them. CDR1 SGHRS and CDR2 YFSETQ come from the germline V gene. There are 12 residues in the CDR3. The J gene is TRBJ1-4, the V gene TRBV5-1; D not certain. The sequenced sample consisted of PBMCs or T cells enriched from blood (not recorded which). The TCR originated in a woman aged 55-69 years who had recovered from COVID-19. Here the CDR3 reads CASSLDSEKLFF. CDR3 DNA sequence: TGCGCCAGCAGCTTGGACAGTGAAAAACTGTTTTTT. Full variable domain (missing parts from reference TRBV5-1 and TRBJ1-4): KAGVTQTPRYLIKTRGQQVTLSCSPISGHRSVSWYQQTPGQGLQFLFEYFSETQRNKGNFPGRFSGRQFSNSRSEMNVSTLELGDSALYLCASSLDSEKLFFGSGTQLSVL.